This paragraph covers one T cell receptor beta chain sequence. The CDR3 is 14 amino acids. Trimming left V 1 base short and J 1 base short, with 7 bases between. CDR1 is LNHDA, CDR2 SQIVND, per germline (reference sequence). These data belong to a study of blood T cell repertoires in COVID-19. The assay was immunoSEQ multiplex PCR, and TCRdb's table has in-frame clones only and misses some. The profile shows about 190,000 clones, around 80% of them singletons. This TCR derives from a man aged 25 to 40 with active or convalescent COVID-19. This chain uses TRBV19 with TRBJ1-1; D remains ambiguous. Sequenced input: peripheral blood. In DNA, the CDR3 is TGTGCCAGTAGTATAGCGGGTGGGAACACTGAAGCTTTCTTT. Its protein product is CASSIAGGNTEAFF.